Listed here are 21 T cell receptor beta chains from one sample, sequenced in a study of post-analysis software for immune sequencing data. Unique molecular identifiers had been added to the TCR beta cDNA libraries. TCRdb called the PCR reads again in MiXCR, with one record for every CDR3 protein. This table has roughly 730,000 distinct CDR3 sequences, 30% appearing once. These receptors' antigens are unknown. Broader study findings: A handful of TRBV segments were significantly more frequent in patients than in controls. TRBV5-6, TRBV5-1 and TRBV20-1 were among these segments.

Input material: blood. These receptors all come from a girl aged 10 to 17 with multiple sclerosis.

The rearrangement links TRBV11-2 to TRBJ1-5; TRBD1 matches at 9 bases. There are 14 residues in the CDR3. J lost 4 bases, V lost 4 bases, and 2 bases had no gene match. CDR1 SGHAT and CDR2 FQNNGV come from the germline V gene. CDR3 coding DNA: TGTGCCAGCAGCTGGGACAGGGATAATCAGCCCCAGCATTTT. This translates into CASSWDRDNQPQHF. The full variable domain, rest sourced from reference TRBV11-2 and TRBJ1-5, is EAGVAQSPRYKIIEKRQSVAFWCNPISGHATLYWYQQILGQGPKLLIQFQNNGVVDDSQLPKDRFSAERLKGVDSTLKIQPAKLEDSAVYLCASSWDRDNQPQHFGDGTRLSIL.

This clonotype was counted at least ten times. V usage is TRBV7-9 and J usage is TRBJ2-7; 8 nucleotides line up with TRBD1. After removal of 0 bases from V and 6 bases from J, the junction contained 7 bases not matched to a gene. This CDR3 comprises 15 residues. Germline V gene data show CDR1 as SEHNR and CDR2 as FQNEAQ (reference sequence). This CDR3 is CASSLAQGAALEQYF. The CDR3 region has the DNA TGTGCCAGCAGCTTAGCGCAGGGGGCAGCTCTCGAGCAGTACTTC.

Details on this clonotype: With a much larger clone just one base away, this may be a read error. The chain combines TRBV6-5 with TRBJ2-3, with no clear D. This CDR3 has 12 residues. The germline V gene encodes CDR1 MNHEY and CDR2 SVGAGI. The V end lost 11 bases, the J end lost 1 base, and 10 bases lay between the germline ends. CDR3 sequence (DNA): TGTGCCGGCCGAGAAGGCACAGATACGCAGTATTTT. Protein product: CAGREGTDTQYF.

This clonotype has a count of ten or more. The rearrangement joins TRBV4-3 to TRBJ2-7, with 10 bases lining up with TRBD1. Germline lookup yields CDR1 LGHNA and CDR2 YSLEER. V gave up 4 bases and J gave up 4 bases; unmatched junction bases: 4. This CDR3 has 14 residues. CDR3 DNA: TGCGCCAGCAGCCTCCGGACAGGGGGATACGAGCAGTACTTC. It codes for CASSLRTGGYEQYF.

This chain connects TRBV5-1 to TRBJ2-7; D may be TRBD1 (6 bases). The germline V gene encodes CDR1 SGHRS and CDR2 YFSETQ. The CDR3 has 18 amino acids. The V gene lost 2 bases and the J gene lost 7 bases, with 28 bases spanning the gap. The CDR3 spells CASSLTGRVGGFNNEQYF. In nucleotides, the CDR3 is TGCGCCAGCAGCTTAACAGGGAGAGTCGGCGGGTTCAACAATGAGCAGTACTTC.

The sample holds many counts of this clonotype. V is TRBV7-2 and J is TRBJ2-1; possible D gene TRBD1, 5 bases. The CDR3 runs to 18 residues. Germline CDR1 SGHTA, CDR2 FQGNSA. The germline V and J ends were trimmed by 1 base and 1 base, with 17 bases remaining between them. The DNA for the CDR3 is TGTGCCAGCAGCTTAGACGTGAATAGCAGGGAATCCTACAATGAGCAGTTCTTC. This translates into CASSLDVNSRESYNEQFF.

This chain links TRBV12-3 or TRBV12-4 with TRBJ1-1; D gene unclear. This CDR3 contains 16 residues. The germline V and J ends were trimmed by 2 bases and 1 base, with 14 bases remaining between them. Here the CDR3 DNA reads TGTGCCAGCAGTTTAATCCTACCCTCGGGGAACACTGAAGCTTTCTTT. Protein product: CASSLILPSGNTEAFF.

At least ten counts were recorded for this clonotype. One end of the junction varies from germline; a read error may be responsible. J is TRBJ2-7 and V is TRBV29-1; 8 positions match TRBD1. The CDR3 sequence is 15 residues long. Germline loops: CDR1 SQVTM, CDR2 ANQGSEA. CDR3 protein: CSVEGFGQGANEQYF. CDR3 nucleotides: TGCAGCGTGGAAGGGTTCGGGCAGGGGGCCAACGAGCAGTACTTC.

In its sample, this clonotype was seen a few times. V usage is TRBV18 and J usage is TRBJ1-2, with no clear D. Germline V CDR1 and CDR2: KGHSH, LQKENI. The CDR3 loop spans 14 amino acids. V was clipped by 3 bases and J by 4 bases, with 12 bases between them. The CDR3 DNA follows: TGTGCCAGCTCACCGTTAGGTGGAGCCTATGGCTACACCTTC. Translated: CASSPLGGAYGYTF. The full variable domain, its missing parts supplied by reference TRBV18 and TRBJ1-2, is NAGVMQNPRHLVRRRGQEARLRCSPMKGHSHVYWYRQLPEEGLKFMVYLQKENIIDESGMPKERFSAEFPKEGPSILRIQQVVRGDSAAYFCASSPLGGAYGYTFGSGTRLTVV.

Only a few counts were recorded for this clonotype. Written as DNA, the CDR3 is TGCAGTGCTAGATTCCGGGACAGGTACAATGAGCAGTTCTTC. It yields the protein CSARFRDRYNEQFF. J is TRBJ2-1 and V is TRBV20-1, with TRBD1 matching over 8 bases. The junction had 4 bases not matched to a gene; V was cut back by 2 bases and J by 4 bases. The CDR3 covers 14 residues. Germline V gene lookup returns CDR1 DFQATT and CDR2 SNEGSKA (reference sequence).

This sequence joins TRBV29-1 and TRBJ2-1, with TRBD2 matching 15 bases. V dropped 6 bases and J dropped 9; count of bases not matched to a gene: 6. The CDR3 consists of 14 residues. Germline V CDR1 and CDR2: SQVTM, ANQGSEA. CDR3 loop: CSVGLAGGSGEQFF. Here the CDR3 DNA reads TGCAGCGTCGGACTAGCGGGAGGGTCAGGTGAGCAGTTCTTC.

V is TRBV5-1 and J is TRBJ2-1; D is unclear. Per the germline V gene, CDR1 is SGHRS and CDR2 is YFSETQ. The germline V and J ends were trimmed by 1 base and 1 base, with 6 bases remaining between them. CDR3 length: 14 residues. This CDR3 reads CASSLTVSYNEQFF. CDR3 bases: TGCGCCAGCAGCTTGACTGTATCCTACAATGAGCAGTTCTTC.

The chain couples TRBV6-2 or TRBV6-3 to TRBJ1-1; D remains ambiguous. Germline V gene lookup returns CDR1 MNHEY and CDR2 SVGEGT. Deletions cut 7 bases from V and 6 bases from J, with 15 bases between. There are 13 residues in the CDR3. As DNA, the CDR3 is TGTGCCAGCATCGCAATGGGTCGGGCTGAAGCTTTCTTT. The encoded protein is CASIAMGRAEAFF.

The V call is TRBV7-8, the J call TRBJ1-5; D is perhaps TRBD1 (5 bases). CDR3 length equals 15 residues. Germline lookup yields CDR1 SGHVS and CDR2 FQNEAQ. V was shortened by 1 base and J by 3 bases, with 10 bases between the two germline ends. The CDR3 sequence: CASSLVRGNNQPQHF. The CDR3 bases are TGTGCCAGCAGCTTAGTGAGGGGCAACAATCAGCCCCAGCATTTT. The variable domain in full, with the rest retrieved from reference TRBV7-8 and TRBJ1-5, is GAGVSQSPRYKVAKRGQDVALRCDPISGHVSLFWYQQALGQGPEFLTYFQNEAQLDKSGLPSDRFFAERPEGSVSTLKIQRTQQEDSAVYLCASSLVRGNNQPQHFGDGTRLSIL.

This clonotype was observed at least ten times. The rearrangement joins TRBV20-1 to TRBJ2-7, with 7 bases lining up with TRBD2. The germline CDR1 and CDR2 sequences are DFQATT and SNEGSKA (reference sequence). The CDR3 extends over 13 amino acids. V lost 1 base, J lost 6 bases, and 6 bases stayed unmatched. The CDR3 reads CSARVGGDREQYF. The CDR3 nucleotides are TGCAGTGCTAGAGTGGGGGGGGATCGCGAGCAGTACTTC.

J is TRBJ1-2 and V is TRBV5-1, with a weak D call TRBD1 (5 bases). Germline V gives CDR1 SGHRS, CDR2 YFSETQ. V lost 5 bases and J lost 8, with 19 bases in between. This CDR3 contains 14 residues. The CDR3 DNA sequence: TGCGCCAGCAGAGGAACGCAAGGGGCCGGGGGCTACACCTTC. Its protein product is CASRGTQGAGGYTF.

V is TRBV19 and J is TRBJ2-1; 12 bases are a match to TRBD1. The ends lost 10 bases at V and 9 bases at J; junction bases unmatched: 10. Germline V gene sequence: CDR1 LNHDA, CDR2 SQIVND (reference sequence). The CDR3 spans 14 residues. The CDR3 spells CATGGQGAYSEQFF. For the CDR3, the DNA is TGTGCCACCGGGGGACAGGGGGCGTATTCTGAGCAGTTCTTC.

The rearrangement links TRBV10-3 to TRBJ2-5; tentative D call: TRBD2 (6 bases). Germline V gives CDR1 ENHRY, CDR2 SYGVKD. The V and J ends lost 0 bases and 5 bases respectively, with 16 bases between them. This CDR3 is 16 amino acids long. The CDR3 reads CAISESTKGGGETQYF. The CDR3 DNA sequence: TGTGCCATCAGTGAGTCCACGAAGGGAGGCGGGGAGACCCAGTACTTC.

Ten or more counts support this clonotype. The V and J genes are TRBV6-1 and TRBJ2-5, with 9 nucleotides matching TRBD1. There are 13 residues in the CDR3. Trimming cost V 6 bases and J 3 bases; bases outside gene matches: 2. CDR1 and CDR2 (germline): MNHNS, SASEGT. The CDR3, as DNA: TGTGCCAGCAGCGACAGGGGGAAAGAGACCCAGTACTTC. Translating it yields CASSDRGKETQYF.

This clonotype was seen a handful of times. Germline and junction disagree at one end, which may indicate a read error. This rearrangement joins TRBV20-1 to TRBJ1-4, with a tentative D call TRBD1 (6 bases). This CDR3 contains 14 residues. The germline V gene encodes CDR1 DFQATT and CDR2 SNEGSKA (reference sequence). CDR3 nucleotide sequence: TGCAGTGCGAGAGTACAGGGCCTTTATGAAAAACTGTTTTTT. Its translation: CSARVQGLYEKLFF.

This clonotype has a count of ten or more. This sequence joins TRBV7-2 and TRBJ1-2; D ambiguous. CDR3 size: 14 residues. Trimming stripped 0 bases from V and 0 bases from J, with 5 bases between. Germline V gene lookup returns CDR1 SGHTA and CDR2 FQGNSA. Written as DNA, the CDR3 is TGTGCCAGCAGCTTAGCAGTCACTAACTATGGCTACACCTTC. Protein: CASSLAVTNYGYTF. Together with reference TRBV7-2 and TRBJ1-2, the CDR3 gives the full variable domain: GAGVSQSPSNKVTEKGKDVELRCDPISGHTALYWYRQSLGQGLEFLIYFQGNSAPDKSGLPSDRFSAERTGGSVSTLTIQRTQQEDSAVYLCASSLAVTNYGYTFGSGTRLTVV.